This T cell receptor beta chain stems from a study of response to subunit inactivated influenza vaccine. MiXCR, applied by TCRdb to the RT-PCR reads, yields one record per CDR3 protein. The sample has about 700,000 distinct CDR3 sequences; roughly 13% are singletons. CDR3 length: 15 residues. Germline CDR1 reads SGHTA; CDR2 reads FQGNSA. The V and J ends lost 1 base and 4 bases respectively, with 13 bases between them. V and J are TRBV7-2 and TRBJ2-5, with a possible D match to TRBD2 (7 bases). The sample was PBMCs from blood, taken around 14 days before vaccination. The receptor was derived from a man aged 45 to 65 who received an inactivated influenza vaccine. The CDR3 sequence is CASSLGWGGGETQYF. CDR3 nucleotide sequence: TGTGCCAGCAGCTTAGGATGGGGGGGCGGAGAGACCCAGTACTTC.